This TCR beta chain was captured in a study of human T cells and chemical hapten exposure (dated by TCRdb to 2020 to 2023). For the study in its entirety: For sensitization, 2% DPC in acetone was applied to a roughly 2 cm by roughly 2 cm area of upper inner arm skin. Libraries were pooled for sequencing, and variation in per-sample TCR yields was attributed mainly to small differences in library volumes within the pool. Most of the patients in the cohort were female, and the cohort covered alopecia areata with under or over 50% scalp involvement, alopecia totalis and alopecia universalis. Blood samples were taken from patients before sensitization (week 0) and then at 2, 6 and about 24 weeks after DPC sensitization. Patch testing was done on the upper back using Finn chambers containing 0.01% DPC, and results were scored after 6 days according to International Contact Dermatitis Research Group standards. Weekly therapeutic DPC doses were additionally applied to the scalp of patients throughout the approximately 25-week study period. Some 29 alopecia patients provided blood for TCR sequencing at one to four time points (pre-sensitization, 2, 6 and 24 weeks). This study followed changes in the peripheral blood TCR repertoire in vivo during primary and secondary sensitization of alopecia patients to the hapten diphenylcyclopropenone (DPC). Results and caveats for the whole study, not just this receptor: All patients had alopecia, a presumed autoimmune disease, so their immune response might differ from that of healthy individuals. After repeated subsampling, the strength of the expansion versus patch-test correlation and the threshold at which it became significant changed. DPC sensitization did not change the number of TCRs with a frequency above 1 in 1000, and there was no evidence of changes in global repertoire structure. A positive correlation was found between the number of PT1 expanded TCRs and patch test score, with significance reached at thresholds 8, 16 and 32 but not 4. Expanded TCRs formed significantly more large CDR3 similarity clusters than pre-sensitization or healthy control sets, consistent with antigen-driven responses.

This clonotype was seen many times. Its antigen is currently not known. No base qualities exist here, and no much larger clone lies one base off it. In light of the paper, this sample's time point label describes: patch test 2, 6 weeks after DPC sensitization. The label giving this sample's treatment or condition can be read as: therapeutic diphenylcyclopropenone sensitization with weekly scalp DPC. Blood at each patch-test visit was drawn before the patch test was applied. Patients were considered eligible if aged 18 to 70, diagnosed with alopecia and deemed suitable for DPC therapy, and patients were excluded if pregnant. Total RNA was extracted from unfractionated whole blood that had been collected in Tempus Blood RNA tubes. The CDR1 and CDR2 encoded by the germline V gene are SGHDT and YYEEEE. V is pruned by 4 bases and J by 6 bases, leaving 11 bases of the junction without a gene match. The CDR3 measures 16 amino acids from cysteine to phenylalanine. Only the CDR3 DNA stays, 48 bases, in frame from base 1.

Library preparation was by RACE. The sequencing machine was a NextSeq 500. Library preparation attached unique molecular identifiers to individual cDNA molecules for quantitative, reproducible TCR counting. Both TCR alpha and TCR beta chains were sequenced from each blood RNA sample. Per the authors' processing: A median of approximately 100,000 TCRs per sample was observed, with a range of 23,224 to 690,600. The Decombinator software suite was used to annotate the V, J and CDR3 of the TCR reads. To make PS versus PT1 abundance plots, every sample was subsampled to the same number of TCRs (28,000). TCRs were defined as expanded if absent before sensitization and observed at least eight times at the 2-week time point. TCRdb reworked the public reads: Q25 trimming with fastp, MiXCR clone assembly, productive beta chains retained. Each record represents a unique CDR3 protein, reported with the most common genes and DNA among its rows. The V and J calls here are based on TCRdb, not the publication. This sample holds tens of thousands of distinct CDR3 sequences; approximately 9% were observed only once. The biggest ten clones account for under 3.5% of the sample.

The source is a woman aged 50 to 60 with alopecia areata. Some clones in this sample may be carry-over from other donors' samples. This sample comprised whole blood, obtained in connection with sensitization to the hapten diphenylcyclopropenone (DPC). The chain couples TRBV5-6 to TRBJ2-4; 9 central nucleotides agree with TRBD1. The DNA sequence is TGTGCCAGCAGCGCGCTCCGGGAGACAGGGGGAAACATTCAGTACTTC. Translated, this is CASSALRETGGNIQYF.